Listed below are T cell receptor beta chains from one sample, sequenced in a study of blood T cells in healthy people across ages. From the 5' RACE reads, TCRdb called clonotypes with MiXCR, one entry per CDR3 protein. Here the sample spans hundreds of thousands of distinct CDR3 sequences, roughly 26% being singletons. Material: blood. These receptors all stem from a woman at least 80 years old in good health. CDR3s include the opening cysteine and the closing phenylalanine or tryptophan. A D gene is named only where the DNA matches it firmly. Clone size is stated in some rows and not others, as once, few, many or a class when expanded.

V	size	D	J	CDR3	DNA
TRBV10-3	many	-	TRBJ2-7	CAIRGKGDHYEQYF	TGTGCCATCAGGGGAAAAGGGGATCACTACGAGCAGTACTTC
TRBV3-1	few	TRBD1	TRBJ1-5	CASSQGSGTGLNQPQHF	TGTGCCAGCAGCCAAGGTTCCGGGACAGGGCTTAATCAGCCCCAGCATTTT
TRBV7-2	-	TRBD2	TRBJ2-3	CASSYTQRGSDTQYF	TGTGCCAGCAGCTATACCCAGCGGGGATCAGATACGCAGTATTTT
TRBV12-3/TRBV12-4	many	-	TRBJ2-7	CASSLVGLEPNQYF	TGTGCCAGCAGTTTAGTGGGTTTGGAGCCCAATCAGTACTTC
TRBV20-1	-	TRBD1	TRBJ1-1	CSAPTGSAEAFF	TGCAGTGCTCCGACAGGGAGCGCTGAAGCTTTCTTT
TRBV25-1	-	TRBD2	TRBJ2-3	CASSDSGGITDTQYF	TGTGCCAGCAGTGATAGCGGGGGTATCACAGATACGCAGTATTTT
TRBV28	-	TRBD2	TRBJ2-1	CASIKLAVSYNEQFF	TGTGCCAGCATCAAACTAGCGGTCTCCTACAATGAGCAGTTCTTC
TRBV6-5	many	TRBD2	TRBJ2-7	CASKRTSGYEQYF	TGTGCCAGCAAAAGGACTAGCGGCTACGAGCAGTACTTC
TRBV29-1	few	-	TRBJ1-1	CSVEHTGNTEAFF	TGCAGCGTTGAACACACAGGGAATACTGAAGCTTTCTTT
TRBV20-1	many	-	TRBJ2-5	CSARWGIETQYF	TGCAGTGCTAGATGGGGGATCGAGACCCAGTACTTC
TRBV10-1	many	-	TRBJ2-3	CASSESETSHTQYF	TGCGCCAGCAGTGAGTCCGAGACAAGCCATACGCAGTATTTT
TRBV20-1	-	-	TRBJ2-6	CSARGQTVSGANVLTF	TGCAGTGCTAGGGGGCAGACAGTCTCTGGGGCCAACGTCCTGACTTTC
TRBV12-3/TRBV12-4	-	-	TRBJ2-3	CASERVRTDTQYF	TGTGCCAGCGAGCGAGTGAGAACAGATACGCAGTATTTT
TRBV6-2/TRBV6-3	-	-	TRBJ1-1	CASSSPGGSGYTEAFF	TGTGCCAGCAGTTCGCCCGGGGGCTCGGGGTACACTGAAGCTTTCTTT
TRBV4-1	few	TRBD1	TRBJ2-3	CASSQDAGTGGSTDTQYF	TGCGCCAGCAGCCAAGATGCCGGGACAGGGGGAAGCACAGATACGCAGTATTTT
TRBV20-1	-	TRBD1	TRBJ1-6	CSAVHRDRGSYSPLHF	TGCAGTGCTGTACACCGGGACAGGGGGTCGTATTCACCCCTCCACTTT
TRBV2	once	-	TRBJ1-2	CAGSRGMGGYTF	TGTGCCGGCAGTAGGGGAATGGGCGGCTACACCTTC
TRBV20-1	many	TRBD2	TRBJ2-3	CSARDGTSGRSDTQYF	TGCAGTGCTAGAGATGGGACTAGCGGAAGGTCAGATACGCAGTATTTT
TRBV6-2/TRBV6-3	many	TRBD2	TRBJ2-7	CASSSSGAPSYEQYF	TGTGCCAGCAGTTCCAGCGGGGCCCCCTCCTACGAGCAGTACTTC
TRBV3-1	many	TRBD2	TRBJ2-3	CASSQRASGGKDTQYF	TGTGCCAGCAGCCAGAGGGCTAGCGGGGGAAAAGATACGCAGTATTTT
TRBV5-4	-	-	TRBJ2-3	CASNTTSSTDTQYF	TGTGCCAGCAACACCACGTCCAGCACAGATACGCAGTATTTT
TRBV7-8	many	TRBD2	TRBJ2-5	CASSLMAGGQQTQYF	TGTGCCAGCAGCTTAATGGCGGGGGGGCAGCAGACCCAGTACTTC
TRBV20-1	many	-	TRBJ2-6	CSARDGSLSSGANVLTF	TGCAGTGCTAGGGACGGGTCCCTCAGCTCTGGGGCCAACGTCCTGACTTTC
TRBV7-9	many	-	TRBJ2-1	CASSLVPGGGNEQFF	TGTGCCAGCAGCTTAGTTCCAGGAGGGGGCAATGAGCAGTTCTTC
TRBV6-5	many	-	TRBJ2-3	CASSYLGSTDTQYF	TGTGCCAGCAGTTACTTGGGTAGCACAGATACGCAGTATTTT
TRBV7-2	many	TRBD2	TRBJ2-4	CASSTGLAGVRKNIQYF	TGTGCCAGCAGCACCGGACTAGCGGGGGTCCGAAAAAACATTCAGTACTTC
TRBV7-6	-	-	TRBJ2-3	CASSPSFPDTQYF	TGTGCCAGCAGCCCTAGCTTTCCAGATACGCAGTATTTT
TRBV12-3/TRBV12-4	-	TRBD2	TRBJ2-3	CASSSRLAGSTDTEYF	TGTGCCAGCAGTTCTAGACTAGCGGGGAGCACAGATACGGAGTATTTT
TRBV21-1	once	-	TRBJ1-1	CASSKMRGGAPEAFF	TGTGCCAGCAGCAAAATGAGGGGGGGCGCCCCTGAAGCTTTCTTT
TRBV12-3/TRBV12-4	many	-	TRBJ2-6	CASSLSRAGANVLTF	TGTGCCAGCAGTTTGAGTCGGGCTGGGGCCAACGTCCTGACTTTC
TRBV4-1	many	-	TRBJ1-2	CASSQGTRFYGYTF	TGCGCCAGCAGCCAAGGGACCAGATTCTATGGCTACACCTTC
TRBV6-1	-	TRBD1	TRBJ2-6	CASSRTGGRSGANVLTF	TGTGCCAGCAGCAGGACAGGGGGCCGCTCTGGGGCCAACGTCCTGACTTTC
TRBV6-1	-	TRBD2	TRBJ2-2	CASSGLAGGLTGELFF	TGTGCCAGCAGCGGACTAGCGGGGGGTCTAACCGGGGAGCTGTTTTTT
TRBV6-2/TRBV6-3	few	-	TRBJ1-2	CASSYSGDMGYTF	TGTGCCAGCAGTTATTCCGGGGATATGGGCTACACCTTC
TRBV7-2	many	-	TRBJ1-1	CASSFGGASEAFF	TGTGCCAGCAGCTTTGGCGGGGCAAGTGAAGCTTTCTTT
TRBV5-1	many	TRBD2	TRBJ2-5	CASRSGGGLQETQYF	TGCGCCAGCAGGAGCGGCGGGGGGTTACAAGAGACCCAGTACTTC
TRBV6-1	-	-	TRBJ1-1	CASSRAWEAFF	TGTGCCAGCAGTCGGGCGTGGGAAGCTTTCTTT
TRBV7-6	-	-	TRBJ2-3	CASSRTGSDTDTRYF	TGTGCCAGCAGCCGCACAGGTTCTGACACAGATACGCGGTATTTT
TRBV6-5	few	-	TRBJ1-5	CASSPLFGGAPPQHF	TGTGCCAGCAGTCCCCTCTTCGGGGGCGCCCCGCCCCAGCATTTT
TRBV19	-	-	TRBJ1-2	CASSTMDTYYGYTF	TGTGCCAGTAGTACAATGGACACCTACTATGGCTACACCTTC
TRBV7-2	-	-	TRBJ1-2	CANSLDTYGYTF	TGTGCCAACAGCTTAGACACTTATGGCTACACCTTC
TRBV14	few	-	TRBJ1-6	CASSQGQAYNSPLHF	TGTGCCAGCAGCCAAGGGCAGGCCTATAATTCACCCCTCCACTTT
TRBV6-2/TRBV6-3	many	-	TRBJ2-4	CASSYSGSKNIQYF	TGTGCCAGCAGTTATTCGGGCAGCAAAAACATTCAGTACTTC
TRBV9	-	-	TRBJ1-2	CASSVRPGGGRDGYTF	TGTGCCAGCAGCGTGAGGCCGGGAGGGGGGCGCGATGGCTACACCTTC
TRBV9	many	-	TRBJ2-5	CASSVRSIGTLETQYF	TGTGCCAGCAGCGTAAGGAGTATTGGGACATTAGAGACCCAGTACTTC
TRBV7-2	many	-	TRBJ2-7	CASSFWSSTASGQYF	TGTGCCAGCAGCTTCTGGTCCTCGACGGCAAGCGGGCAGTACTTC
TRBV20-1	many	TRBD2	TRBJ2-1	CSAREGEGIGEQFF	TGCAGTGCTAGAGAGGGGGAGGGTATTGGTGAGCAGTTCTTC
TRBV7-9	many	-	TRBJ2-5	CASSLALKLVQETQYF	TGTGCCAGCAGCTTAGCGCTAAAATTAGTTCAGGAGACCCAGTACTTC